These 18 T cell receptor beta chains came from one sample sequenced in a study of glioma-infiltrating T cells after dendritic cell vaccination. Time point specified: after dendritic cell vaccination, including at tumor progression/relapse. Clones were sequenced by immunoSEQ multiplex PCR, and TCRdb holds only the in-frame ones, with some missing. This sample has about 110,000 clones, with 90% found just once. The material sequenced was blood, taken after dendritic cell vaccination. The source is a human donor with glioblastoma.

The chain employs TRBV19 and TRBJ2-1; possibly TRBD2 for D (5 bases). V was pared by 6 bases and J by 8 bases, with 14 bases between. CDR1 and CDR2 from the germline V gene are LNHDA and SQIVND (reference sequence). The CDR3 contains 13 residues. As DNA, the CDR3 is TGTGCCAGTAGCCCCCGGCCCGGGGATGAGCAGTTCTTC. Protein: CASSPRPGDEQFF. The entire variable domain, with the rest obtained from reference TRBV19 and TRBJ2-1, is as follows: DGGITQSPKYLFRKEGQNVTLSCEQNLNHDAMYWYRQDPGQGLRLIYYSQIVNDFQKGDIAEGYSVSREKKESFPLTVTSAQKNPTAFYLCASSPRPGDEQFFGPGTRLTVL.

V usage is TRBV29-1 and J usage is TRBJ1-1; D unclear. The V gene lost 5 bases and the J gene lost 4 bases, with 14 bases spanning the gap. The CDR3 covers 13 residues. Germline CDR1 is SQVTM and CDR2 is ANQGSEA. The CDR3 coding sequence is TGCAGCGTTAGGGCCCAGGAGGGCACTGAAGCTTTCTTT. This sequence encodes CSVRAQEGTEAFF.

The chain links TRBV9 to TRBJ1-4; 10 bases are shared with TRBD1. Germline CDR1 reads SGDLS; CDR2 reads YYNGEE. The CDR3 covers 16 residues. The ends lost 4 bases at V and 2 bases at J; junction bases unmatched: 5. Written as DNA, the CDR3 is TGTGCCAGCAGCAGGAGACAGGGGGCCACTAATGAAAAACTGTTTTTT. Amino acid sequence: CASSRRQGATNEKLFF.

This chain links TRBV5-1 with TRBJ2-1, with D tentatively TRBD2 (6 bases). This CDR3 is built from 13 residues. Trimming cost V 4 bases and J 13 bases, with 18 bases left between them. Germline CDR1 reads SGHRS; CDR2 reads YFSETQ. CDR3 residues: CASSLSSVPPQFF. CDR3 in DNA: TGCGCCAGCAGCCTTTCTAGCGTCCCCCCCCAGTTCTTC.

The chain carries TRBV6-1 and TRBJ1-1; D may be TRBD1 (5 bases). This CDR3 is built from 13 residues. V was clipped by 6 bases and J by 5 bases, with 13 bases between them. CDR1 and CDR2 from the germline V gene are MNHNS and SASEGT. CDR3 sequence: CASSRFRDTEAFF. In DNA, the CDR3 is TGTGCCAGCAGCCGATTCAGGGATACTGAAGCTTTCTTT.

This sequence joins TRBV6-1 and TRBJ1-5, with D maybe TRBD1 (6 bases). Germline loops: CDR1 MNHNS, CDR2 SASEGT. The germline V and J ends were trimmed by 4 bases and 7 bases, with 11 bases remaining between them. The length of the CDR3 is 13 residues. The CDR3 sequence is CASSVHRDQPQHF. Written as DNA, the CDR3 is TGTGCCAGCAGTGTACACAGGGACCAGCCCCAGCATTTT.

Written as DNA, the CDR3 is TGTGCCAGTAGTATCTTCCAGGGAAACACCATATATTTT. Amino acids: CASSIFQGNTIYF. The V and J genes are TRBV19 and TRBJ1-3; D gene unclear. Trimming took 3 bases from V and 4 from J, leaving 7 bases between them. The CDR3 has 13 residues. Looked up from germline, CDR1 is LNHDA and CDR2 is SQIVND (reference sequence).

The chain employs TRBV6-1 and TRBJ2-1, with 8 nucleotides matching TRBD2. CDR1 MNHNS and CDR2 SASEGT come from the germline V gene. CDR3 length equals 18 residues. V lost 2 bases and J lost 6; bases outside the gene matches: 15. CDR3 coding DNA: TGTGCCAGCAGTGAACCGAGGTTTCCCGGGACTAGTGGCAATGAGCAGTTCTTC. Translated: CASSEPRFPGTSGNEQFF.

This chain joins TRBV30 and TRBJ1-2; D gene unclear. Germline V lookup: CDR1 GTSNPN, CDR2 SVGIG (reference sequence). The CDR3 contains 11 residues. V was cut by 6 bases and J by 8 bases, with 13 bases left in between. DNA for the CDR3: TGTGCCTGCCAGATCTCGGGGGGCTACACCTTC. It codes for CACQISGGYTF.

The chain carries TRBV9 and TRBJ1-2, with D perhaps matching TRBD1 (5 bases). The CDR3 covers 15 residues. V was pared by 0 bases and J by 4 bases, with 13 bases between. Germline loops: CDR1 SGDLS, CDR2 YYNGEE. Here the CDR3 DNA reads TGTGCCAGCAGCGTAGACGACAGCCTATTCTATGGCTACACCTTC. This sequence encodes CASSVDDSLFYGYTF.

The rearrangement links TRBV4-1 to TRBJ1-3; no definite D call. The CDR3 sequence is 16 residues long. CDR1 and CDR2 (germline): MGHRA, YSYEKL. V was trimmed by 4 bases and J by 2 bases, leaving 15 bases between them. The CDR3 DNA is TGCGCCAGCAGCCCTAATATCCCCGAAACTGGAAACACCATATATTTT. Amino acids: CASSPNIPETGNTIYF.

The V call is TRBV18, the J call TRBJ1-1; TRBD1 agrees at 7 bases. Germline CDR1 and CDR2: KGHSH and LQKENI. This CDR3 region has 14 residues. The V gene end was trimmed by 3 bases and the J gene end by 3 bases; junction bases not matched to a gene: 4. For the CDR3, the DNA is TGTGCCAGCTCACCCTTCACAGGGGACACTGAAGCTTTCTTT. Translating gives CASSPFTGDTEAFF.

The chain has TRBV19 and TRBJ1-4, with 7 bases matching TRBD1. This CDR3 region has 14 residues. V gave up 5 bases and J gave up 4 bases; unmatched junction bases: 4. Germline V lookup: CDR1 LNHDA, CDR2 SQIVND (reference sequence). CDR3 amino acids: CASSGTVVNEKLFF. CDR3 nucleotides: TGTGCCAGTAGTGGGACAGTCGTTAATGAAAAACTGTTTTTT.

The chain has TRBV2 and TRBJ2-1; a weak D match, TRBD1 (6 bases). The germline V and J ends were trimmed by 6 bases and 0 bases, with 15 bases remaining between them. CDR1 and CDR2 (germline): SNHLY, FYNNEI. CDR3 size: 16 residues. CDR3 coding DNA: TGTGCCAGCAGCAAGTTCCGGGACAACTCCTACAATGAGCAGTTCTTC. This encodes CASSKFRDNSYNEQFF.

This clone was seen only a few times. The chain combines TRBV19 with TRBJ1-5; TRBD1 matches at 7 bases. The CDR3 sequence is 15 residues long. Trimming cost V 5 bases and J 6 bases; bases outside gene matches: 10. Germline lookup yields CDR1 LNHDA and CDR2 SQIVND (reference sequence). CDR3 bases: TGTGCCAGTAGTCAACCGGGACAGTGGGGTCAGCCCCAGCATTTT. Translation gives CASSQPGQWGQPQHF.

J is TRBJ2-3 and V is TRBV6-6, with D uncertain. Trimming pared 5 bases from V and 0 bases from J, leaving 9 bases between. The germline V gene has CDR1 MNHNY and CDR2 SVGAGI (reference sequence). This CDR3 contains 14 residues. This CDR3 is CASSTHSSTDTQYF. CDR3 in DNA: TGTGCCAGCAGTACACACAGTAGCACAGATACGCAGTATTTT.

The J gene is TRBJ2-1, the V gene TRBV5-6; TRBD2 agrees at 12 bases. Trimming at V came to 4 bases and at J to 4 bases, leaving 9 bases not matched to a gene. CDR1 SGHDT and CDR2 YYEEEE come from the germline V gene. The CDR3 runs 17 residues. The CDR3 sequence: CASSLTRTSGVYNEQFF. CDR3 bases: TGTGCCAGCAGCCTTACCCGGACTAGCGGGGTTTACAATGAGCAGTTCTTC.

The chain employs TRBV5-4 and TRBJ2-7, with D possibly TRBD1 on 5 matching bases. The CDR3 runs 14 residues. CDR1 is SGHNT, CDR2 YYREEE, per germline (reference sequence). V lost 2 bases and J 2 bases, leaving 11 bases between the germline ends. CDR3 in amino acids: CASSLGDRPYEQYF. CDR3 coding DNA: TGTGCCAGCAGCTTAGGAGACAGACCCTACGAGCAGTACTTC.